The clone carrying this TCR beta chain was seen just once. This entry comes from a study of control samples from healthy donors and cancer patients. TCRdb's table, derived via immunoSEQ multiplex PCR, lists solely in-frame clones and lacks some. The sample holds 150,000 to 200,000 clones, approximately 92% seen once. The V gene lost 5 bases and the J gene lost 4 bases, with 12 bases spanning the gap. The CDR3 covers 14 residues. Germline values: CDR1 PRHDT, CDR2 FYEKMQ (reference sequence). The chain has TRBV13 and TRBJ1-3; maybe TRBD1 (5 bases). Source material: blood. The clonotype was recovered from a woman aged 40 to 55 in good health. Here the CDR3 DNA reads TGTGCCAGCAGCCCTCGGGACCTGGGAAACACCATATATTTT. It is translated as CASSPRDLGNTIYF.